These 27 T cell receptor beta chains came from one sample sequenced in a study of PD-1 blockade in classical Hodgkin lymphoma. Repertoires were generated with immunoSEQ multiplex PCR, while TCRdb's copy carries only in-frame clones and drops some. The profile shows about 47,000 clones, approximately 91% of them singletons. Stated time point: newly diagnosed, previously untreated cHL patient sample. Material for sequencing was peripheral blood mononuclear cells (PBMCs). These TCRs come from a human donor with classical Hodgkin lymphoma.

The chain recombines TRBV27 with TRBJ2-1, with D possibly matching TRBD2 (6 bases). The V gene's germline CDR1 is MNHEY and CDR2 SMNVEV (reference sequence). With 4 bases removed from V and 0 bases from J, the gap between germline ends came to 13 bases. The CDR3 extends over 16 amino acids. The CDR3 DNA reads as TGTGCCAGCAGTTGGTCTAGCGTAGCCTCCTACAATGAGCAGTTCTTC. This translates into CASSWSSVASYNEQFF.

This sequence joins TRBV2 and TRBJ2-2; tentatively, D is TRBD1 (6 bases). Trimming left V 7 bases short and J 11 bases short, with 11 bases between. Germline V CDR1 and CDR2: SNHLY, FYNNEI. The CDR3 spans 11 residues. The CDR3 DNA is TGTGCCAGCACGAAGGGGGTCGAGCTGTTTTTT. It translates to CASTKGVELFF.

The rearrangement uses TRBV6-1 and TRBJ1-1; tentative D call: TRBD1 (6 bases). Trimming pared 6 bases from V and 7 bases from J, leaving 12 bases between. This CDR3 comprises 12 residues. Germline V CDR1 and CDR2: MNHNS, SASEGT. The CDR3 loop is CASRRQGFEAFF. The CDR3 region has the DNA TGTGCCAGCAGACGGCAGGGGTTTGAAGCTTTCTTT.

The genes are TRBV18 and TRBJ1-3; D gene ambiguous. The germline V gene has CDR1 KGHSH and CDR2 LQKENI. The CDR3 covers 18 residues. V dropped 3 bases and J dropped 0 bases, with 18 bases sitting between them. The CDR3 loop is CASSPQYGRRSSGNTIYF. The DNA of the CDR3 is TGTGCCAGCTCACCGCAATACGGTCGGCGGAGCTCTGGAAACACCATATATTTT. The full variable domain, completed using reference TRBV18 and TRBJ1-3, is NAGVMQNPRHLVRRRGQEARLRCSPMKGHSHVYWYRQLPEEGLKFMVYLQKENIIDESGMPKERFSAEFPKEGPSILRIQQVVRGDSAAYFCASSPQYGRRSSGNTIYFGEGSWLTVV.

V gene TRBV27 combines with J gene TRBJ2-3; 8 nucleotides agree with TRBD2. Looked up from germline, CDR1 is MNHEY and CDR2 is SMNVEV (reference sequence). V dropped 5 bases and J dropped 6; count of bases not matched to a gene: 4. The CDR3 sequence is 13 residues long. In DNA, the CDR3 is TGTGCCAGCAGTGCCTTAGCGGGGGATACGCAGTATTTT. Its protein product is CASSALAGDTQYF.

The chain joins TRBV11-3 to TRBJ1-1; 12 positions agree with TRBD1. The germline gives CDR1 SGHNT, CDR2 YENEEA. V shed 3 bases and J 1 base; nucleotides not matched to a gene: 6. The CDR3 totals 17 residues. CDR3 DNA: TGTGCCAGCAGCTTTGGGGACAGGGGGCAGGGGAACACTGAAGCTTTCTTT. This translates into CASSFGDRGQGNTEAFF.

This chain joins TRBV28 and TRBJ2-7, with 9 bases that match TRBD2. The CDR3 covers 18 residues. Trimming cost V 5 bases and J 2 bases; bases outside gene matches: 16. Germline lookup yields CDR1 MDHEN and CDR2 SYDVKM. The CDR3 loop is CASSPTGLASRGTYEQYF. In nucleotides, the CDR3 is TGTGCCAGCAGTCCAACCGGACTAGCGTCTAGGGGGACCTACGAGCAGTACTTC. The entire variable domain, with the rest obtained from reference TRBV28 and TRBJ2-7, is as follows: DVKVTQSSRYLVKRTGEKVFLECVQDMDHENMFWYRQDPGLGLRLIYFSYDVKMKEKGDIPEGYSVSREKKERFSLILESASTNQTSMYLCASSPTGLASRGTYEQYFGPGTRLTVT.

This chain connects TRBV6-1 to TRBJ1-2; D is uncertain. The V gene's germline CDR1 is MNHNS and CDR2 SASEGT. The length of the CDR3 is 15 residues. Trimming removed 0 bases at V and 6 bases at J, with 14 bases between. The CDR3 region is CASSEADGVHNGYTF. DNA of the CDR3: TGTGCCAGCAGTGAAGCAGATGGGGTCCACAATGGCTACACCTTC.

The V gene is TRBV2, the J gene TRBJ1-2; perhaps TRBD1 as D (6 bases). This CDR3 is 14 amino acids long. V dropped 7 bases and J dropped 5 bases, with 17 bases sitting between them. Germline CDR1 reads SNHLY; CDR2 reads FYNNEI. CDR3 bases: TGTGCCAGCACACCGGGACACACGACGTATGGCTACACCTTC. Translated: CASTPGHTTYGYTF.

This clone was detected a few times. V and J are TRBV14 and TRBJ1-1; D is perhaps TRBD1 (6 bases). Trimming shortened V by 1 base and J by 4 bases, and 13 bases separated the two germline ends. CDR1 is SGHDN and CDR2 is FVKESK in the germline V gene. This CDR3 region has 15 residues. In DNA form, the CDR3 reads TGTGCCAGCAGCCAAGCAGGGGCTCTAGGCACTGAAGCTTTCTTT. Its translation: CASSQAGALGTEAFF.

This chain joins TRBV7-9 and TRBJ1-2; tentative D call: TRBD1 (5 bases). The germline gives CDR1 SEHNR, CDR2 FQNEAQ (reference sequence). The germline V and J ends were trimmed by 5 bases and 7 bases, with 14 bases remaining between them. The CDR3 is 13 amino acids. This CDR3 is CASSLIGVGGYTF. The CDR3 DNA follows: TGTGCCAGCAGCCTTATAGGGGTAGGTGGCTACACCTTC.

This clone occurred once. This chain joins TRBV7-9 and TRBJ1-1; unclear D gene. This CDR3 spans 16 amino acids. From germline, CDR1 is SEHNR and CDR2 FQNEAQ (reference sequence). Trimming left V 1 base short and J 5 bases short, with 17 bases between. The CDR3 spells CASSLGRSQIITEAFF. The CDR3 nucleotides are TGTGCCAGCAGCTTAGGAAGGAGCCAAATCATTACTGAAGCTTTCTTT.

The CDR3 bases are TGCGCCAGCAGCTTTGGGGGGGAGAACACTGAAGCTTTCTTT. Its translation is CASSFGGENTEAFF. The chain recombines TRBV5-1 with TRBJ1-1; possible D gene TRBD1, 5 bases. Germline V lookup: CDR1 SGHRS, CDR2 YFSETQ. The CDR3 totals 14 residues. V dropped 2 bases and J dropped 1 base, with 9 bases sitting between them.

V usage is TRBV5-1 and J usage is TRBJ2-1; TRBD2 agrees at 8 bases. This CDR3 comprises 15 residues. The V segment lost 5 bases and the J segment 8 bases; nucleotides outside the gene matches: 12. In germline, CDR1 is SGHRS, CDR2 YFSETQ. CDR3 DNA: TGCGCCAGCAGTTTCTCGGGACTAGAGTCCCATGAGCAGTTCTTC. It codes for CASSFSGLESHEQFF.

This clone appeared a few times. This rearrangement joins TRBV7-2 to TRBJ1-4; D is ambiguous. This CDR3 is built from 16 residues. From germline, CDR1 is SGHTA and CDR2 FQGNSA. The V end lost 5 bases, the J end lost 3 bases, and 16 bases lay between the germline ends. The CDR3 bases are TGTGCCAGCAGCACCGGGGTGGCAGTAGCTAATGAAAAACTGTTTTTT. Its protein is CASSTGVAVANEKLFF.

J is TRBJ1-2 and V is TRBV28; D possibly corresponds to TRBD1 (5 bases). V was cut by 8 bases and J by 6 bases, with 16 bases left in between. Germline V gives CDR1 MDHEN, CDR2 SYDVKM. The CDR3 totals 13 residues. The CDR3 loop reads CASSGLSPHGYTF. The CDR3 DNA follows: TGTGCCAGCTCGGGACTCTCGCCGCATGGCTACACCTTC.

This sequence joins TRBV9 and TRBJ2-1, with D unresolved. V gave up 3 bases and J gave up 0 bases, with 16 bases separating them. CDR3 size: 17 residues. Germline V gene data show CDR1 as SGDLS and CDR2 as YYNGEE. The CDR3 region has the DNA TGTGCCAGCAGCGCCCAGTTGGCTGGCAGCTCCTACAATGAGCAGTTCTTC. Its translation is CASSAQLAGSSYNEQFF. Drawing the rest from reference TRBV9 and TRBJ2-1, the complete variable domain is DSGVTQTPKHLITATGQRVTLRCSPRSGDLSVYWYQQSLDQGLQFLIQYYNGEERAKGNILERFSAQQFPDLHSELNLSSLELGDSALYFCASSAQLAGSSYNEQFFGPGTRLTVL.

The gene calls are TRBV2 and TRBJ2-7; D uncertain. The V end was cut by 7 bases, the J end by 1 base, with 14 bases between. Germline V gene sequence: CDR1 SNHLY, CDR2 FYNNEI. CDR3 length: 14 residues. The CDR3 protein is CASTKEASSYEQYF. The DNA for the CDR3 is TGTGCCAGCACCAAGGAAGCTTCATCCTACGAGCAGTACTTC.

This chain's CDR3 is CASSDPGQGRSYEQYV. The DNA for the CDR3 is TGTGCCAGCAGTGACCCGGGACAGGGGAGGTCCTACGAGCAGTACGTC. V and J are TRBV2 and TRBJ2-7; 10 nucleotides line up with TRBD1. This CDR3 has 16 residues. In germline, CDR1 is SNHLY, CDR2 FYNNEI. J was trimmed by 1 base and V by 3 bases; bases with no gene match: 6.

In DNA form, the CDR3 reads TGTGCCAGCAGTGACTCGACTAGCGGGAGGGACACCGGGGAGCTGTTTTTT. It encodes CASSDSTSGRDTGELFF. V is TRBV6-4 and J is TRBJ2-2; 14 positions agree with TRBD2. Per the germline V gene, CDR1 is MRHNA and CDR2 is SNTAGT. V was pared by 0 bases and J by 3 bases, with 0 bases of the junction left unmatched. This CDR3 is 17 amino acids long.

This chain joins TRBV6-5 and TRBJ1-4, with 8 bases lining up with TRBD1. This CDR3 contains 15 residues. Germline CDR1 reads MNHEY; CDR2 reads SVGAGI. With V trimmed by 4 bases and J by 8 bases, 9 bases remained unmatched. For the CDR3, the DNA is TGTGCCAGCAGTTTCTCGGACAGGGTAGAGGAAAAACTGTTTTTT. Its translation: CASSFSDRVEEKLFF.

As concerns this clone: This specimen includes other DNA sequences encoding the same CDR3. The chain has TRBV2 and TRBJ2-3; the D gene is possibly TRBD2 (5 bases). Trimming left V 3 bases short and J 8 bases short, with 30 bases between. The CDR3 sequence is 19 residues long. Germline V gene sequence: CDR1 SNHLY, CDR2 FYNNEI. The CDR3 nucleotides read TGTGCCAGCAGTGAGGAGGCTAGCTCTACGTCCTCCAGTGATGGTACGCAGTATTTT. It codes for CASSEEASSTSSSDGTQYF.

The CDR3 protein is CASSPLLVNTEAFF. The CDR3 region has the DNA TGCGCCAGCAGCCCCCTACTAGTGAACACTGAAGCTTTCTTT. V usage is TRBV5-1 and J usage is TRBJ1-1; D is unclear. V was trimmed by 4 bases and J by 0 bases, leaving 10 bases between them. The CDR3 is 14 residues long. CDR1 is SGHRS and CDR2 is YFSETQ in the germline V gene.

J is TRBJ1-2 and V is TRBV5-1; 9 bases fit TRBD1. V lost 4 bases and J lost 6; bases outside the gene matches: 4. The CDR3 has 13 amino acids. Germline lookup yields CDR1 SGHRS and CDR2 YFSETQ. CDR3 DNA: TGCGCCAGCAGCGCACAGGGGGCTAATGGCTACACCTTC. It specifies CASSAQGANGYTF.

This CDR3 is CASRDSGNTGELFF. The CDR3 coding sequence is TGTGCCAGCAGGGATAGCGGGAACACCGGGGAGCTGTTTTTT. The chain is built from TRBV2 and TRBJ2-2, with D perhaps matching TRBD2 (6 bases). Trimming removed 6 bases from V and 1 base from J, with 9 bases in between. Germline CDR1 is SNHLY and CDR2 is FYNNEI. The CDR3 is 14 residues long.

The CDR3 sequence is CASSLGPGQPQHF. In DNA form, the CDR3 reads TGTGCCAGCAGCCTCGGACCGGGGCAGCCCCAGCATTTT. J is TRBJ1-5 and V is TRBV9; no clear D. V was shortened by 4 bases and J by 7 bases, with 12 bases between the two germline ends. Per the germline V gene, CDR1 is SGDLS and CDR2 is YYNGEE. The CDR3 length is 13 residues.

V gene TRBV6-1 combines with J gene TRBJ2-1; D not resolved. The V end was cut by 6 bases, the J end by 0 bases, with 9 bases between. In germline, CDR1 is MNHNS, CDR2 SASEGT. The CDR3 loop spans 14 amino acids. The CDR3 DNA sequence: TGTGCCAGCAGATTCTCCTTCTCCTACAATGAGCAGTTCTTC. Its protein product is CASRFSFSYNEQFF.